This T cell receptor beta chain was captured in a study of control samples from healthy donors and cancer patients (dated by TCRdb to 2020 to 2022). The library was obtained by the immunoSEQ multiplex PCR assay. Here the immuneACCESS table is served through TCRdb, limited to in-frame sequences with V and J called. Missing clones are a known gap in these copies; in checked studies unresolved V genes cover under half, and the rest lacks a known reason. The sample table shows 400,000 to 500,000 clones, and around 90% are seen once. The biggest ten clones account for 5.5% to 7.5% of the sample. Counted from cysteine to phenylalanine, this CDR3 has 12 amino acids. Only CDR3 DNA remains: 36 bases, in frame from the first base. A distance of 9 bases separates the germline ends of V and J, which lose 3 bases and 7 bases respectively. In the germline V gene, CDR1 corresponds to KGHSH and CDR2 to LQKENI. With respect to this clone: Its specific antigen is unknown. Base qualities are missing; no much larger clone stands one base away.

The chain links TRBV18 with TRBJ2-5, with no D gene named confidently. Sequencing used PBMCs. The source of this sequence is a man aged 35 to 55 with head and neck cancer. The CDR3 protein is CASSPLGRTQYF. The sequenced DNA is TGTGCCAGCTCACCGTTGGGAAGGACCCAGTACTTC.